Listed here are 21 T cell receptor beta chains from one sample, sequenced in a study of OX40 agonist ivuxolimab in advanced cancers. Libraries were prepared through the immunoSEQ multiplex PCR assay. This is the immuneACCESS table as TCRdb keeps it, with only in-frame sequences that have V and J called. A part of the clones is gone; compared with another copy, unresolved V genes explain less than half, and the rest is unexplained. This sample has 65,000 to 80,000 clones in its table, and 85% to 95% of those were observed once. The top ten clones comprise about 11% of the sample. The source material was CD4+ or CD8+ T cells sorted from blood, sampled in a trial of the OX40 agonist ivuxolimab. The receptors derive from an adult with an advanced solid tumor such as melanoma, head and neck, liver or kidney cancer.

This clone occurred once. The chain combines TRBV4-1 with TRBJ2-7; D might be TRBD1 (6 bases). CDR1 MGHRA and CDR2 YSYEKL come from the germline V gene. The CDR3 is 13 amino acids. Trimming left V 4 bases short and J 3 bases short, with 10 bases between. CDR3 sequence: CASSPGVHYEQYF. CDR3 nucleotides: TGCGCCAGCAGCCCAGGGGTTCACTACGAGCAGTACTTC.

Remarks on this clone: One end of the junction varies from germline; a read error may be responsible. The J gene is TRBJ1-1, the V gene TRBV12-5; D unclear. Germline loops: CDR1 LGHNT, CDR2 FRNRAP. The CDR3 is 11 residues long. CDR3: CASGLDTEAFF. Written as DNA, the CDR3 is TGTGCTAGTGGCTTGGACACTGAAGCTTTCTTT.

The chain recombines TRBV6-5 with TRBJ1-5; no clear D gene. V was pared by 2 bases and J by 5 bases, with 10 bases between. Looked up from germline, CDR1 is MNHEY and CDR2 is SVGAGI. The CDR3 consists of 14 residues. This chain's CDR3 is CASSYLNTDQPQHF. The CDR3 region has the DNA TGTGCCAGCAGTTACCTGAACACGGATCAGCCCCAGCATTTT.

The V gene is TRBV6-6, the J gene TRBJ2-5; D possibly uses TRBD1 or TRBD2 (5 bases each). The end of the DNA is better explained by TRBJ2-7, so the J call may be wrong. Germline lookup yields CDR1 MNHNY and CDR2 SVGAGI (reference sequence). CDR3 size: 14 residues. In DNA form, the CDR3 reads TGTGCCAGCAGTTACGAGGGGCCCGCCTACGAGCAGTACTTC. Its protein product is CASSYEGPAYEQYF.

In its sample, this clone was seen once. This chain links TRBV19 with TRBJ2-7; a weak D match, TRBD2 (6 bases). The CDR3 contains 13 residues. Germline values: CDR1 LNHDA, CDR2 SQIVND (reference sequence). The V end lost 8 bases, the J end lost 1 base, and 12 bases lay between the germline ends. The CDR3 spells CASSGGVSYEQYF. CDR3 DNA sequence: TGTGCCAGTTCCGGCGGGGTTTCCTACGAGCAGTACTTC. The variable domain in full, with the rest retrieved from reference TRBV19 and TRBJ2-7, is DGGITQSPKYLFRKEGQNVTLSCEQNLNHDAMYWYRQDPGQGLRLIYYSQIVNDFQKGDIAEGYSVSREKKESFPLTVTSAQKNPTAFYLCASSGGVSYEQYFGPGTRLTVT.

The chain joins TRBV18 to TRBJ1-4, with D possibly being TRBD1 (5 bases). Germline CDR1 and CDR2: KGHSH and LQKENI. CDR3 length: 16 amino acids. V lost 3 bases and J 0 bases, leaving 11 bases between the germline ends. This CDR3 reads CASSPGQRSTNEKLFF. The CDR3 bases are TGTGCCAGCTCACCGGGGCAGAGATCAACTAATGAAAAACTGTTTTTT.

The chain has TRBV7-8 and TRBJ2-1; no clear D. The CDR3 length is 13 residues. The V and J ends lost 4 bases and 8 bases respectively, with 12 bases between them. Germline V gives CDR1 SGHVS, CDR2 FQNEAQ. This CDR3 is CASSSHLIDEQFF. The CDR3 DNA sequence: TGTGCCAGCAGCTCTCACTTAATCGATGAGCAGTTCTTC.

This sequence joins TRBV9 and TRBJ1-2; D unclear. The CDR3 loop spans 12 amino acids. Germline CDR1 SGDLS, CDR2 YYNGEE. V lost 4 bases, J lost 8 bases, and 12 bases lay in between. CDR3 amino acids: CASSPPSGGYTF. The CDR3 DNA follows: TGTGCCAGCAGCCCCCCCTCCGGCGGCTACACCTTC.

The V call is TRBV9, the J call TRBJ1-4; D is possibly TRBD1 (5 bases). V was trimmed by 2 bases and J by 8 bases, leaving 10 bases between them. The CDR3 is made up of 13 amino acids. Germline V gives CDR1 SGDLS, CDR2 YYNGEE. The DNA of the CDR3 is TGTGCCAGCAGCGTGCGGGGCGGGGAAAAACTGTTTTTT. Its protein is CASSVRGGEKLFF.

The V call is TRBV9, the J call TRBJ2-7; possibly TRBD1 for D (6 bases). The germline gives CDR1 SGDLS, CDR2 YYNGEE. CDR3 size: 14 residues. V dropped 3 bases and J dropped 1 base, with 11 bases sitting between them. CDR3 loop: CASSAGTRSYEQYF. The CDR3 coding sequence is TGTGCCAGCAGCGCCGGGACACGATCCTACGAGCAGTACTTC.

J is TRBJ2-3 and V is TRBV7-7; D not certain. The V end was cut by 1 base, the J end by 1 base, with 6 bases between. This CDR3 is built from 14 residues. Germline V CDR1 and CDR2: SSHAT, FNYEAQ (reference sequence). The CDR3 sequence: CASSLGAGTDTQYF. CDR3 bases: TGTGCCAGCAGCTTAGGGGCCGGCACAGATACGCAGTATTTT.

The chain has TRBV7-8 and TRBJ2-1; unclear D gene. Trimming removed 2 bases at V and 1 base at J, with 3 bases between. Germline CDR1 and CDR2: SGHVS and FQNEAQ. The CDR3 length is 13 residues. The CDR3 loop reads CASSLNSYNEQFF. The CDR3 DNA sequence: TGTGCCAGCAGCTTAAATTCCTACAATGAGCAGTTCTTC.

The chain uses TRBV5-6 and TRBJ1-2; 7 nucleotides agree with TRBD1. This CDR3 is built from 14 residues. Germline CDR1 SGHDT, CDR2 YYEEEE. The V and J ends lost 3 bases and 8 bases, in that order; junction bases with no gene match: 10. The CDR3 spells CASSWGQIRRGYTF. The CDR3 region has the DNA TGTGCCAGCAGCTGGGGACAGATTCGGAGGGGCTACACCTTC.

As regards this clone: Mismatch with germline at one junction end may stem from a read error. This sequence joins TRBV7-7 and TRBJ1-1; 9 bases map to TRBD1. The CDR3 covers 19 residues. CDR1 is SSHAT and CDR2 is FNYEAQ in the germline V gene (reference sequence). The CDR3 DNA sequence: TGTGCTAGCAGCCGAGTCCGGGACAGGGAATTTCCCCGACAAATTGAAGCTTTCTTT. Amino acid sequence: CASSRVRDREFPRQIEAFF.

This clone was recorded only once. The chain has TRBV30 and TRBJ2-7; TRBD2 agrees at 7 bases. CDR1 GTSNPN and CDR2 SVGIG come from the germline V gene (reference sequence). CDR3 length equals 14 residues. The V and J ends lost 0 bases and 3 bases, in that order; junction bases with no gene match: 5. The CDR3 is CAWSVLSGVYEQYF. As DNA, the CDR3 is TGTGCCTGGAGTGTACTAAGCGGGGTCTACGAGCAGTACTTC.

This rearrangement joins TRBV7-3 to TRBJ2-1; the D gene is possibly TRBD2 (6 bases). The V and J ends lost 5 bases and 5 bases respectively, with 10 bases between them. The CDR3 is 13 residues long. CDR1 is SGHTA, CDR2 FQGTGA, per germline. CDR3 amino acids: CASSNGGDNEQFF. The CDR3 nucleotides are TGTGCCAGCAGCAACGGGGGAGACAATGAGCAGTTCTTC.

The genes are TRBV2 and TRBJ2-5, with a tentative D call TRBD2 (6 bases). Germline CDR1 and CDR2: SNHLY and FYNNEI. Trimming left V 1 base short and J 0 bases short, with 6 bases between. The CDR3 length is 14 residues. The CDR3 spells CASSEGDYQETQYF. CDR3 coding DNA: TGTGCCAGCAGTGAAGGGGACTACCAAGAGACCCAGTACTTC.

This rearrangement joins TRBV11-2 to TRBJ1-1, with D hard to call. Trimming pared 0 bases from V and 4 bases from J, leaving 6 bases between. CDR3 length: 13 amino acids. From germline, CDR1 is SGHAT and CDR2 FQNNGV. The CDR3 reads CASSLEWGTEAFF. DNA of the CDR3: TGTGCCAGCAGCTTAGAATGGGGCACTGAAGCTTTCTTT.

This clone was observed once. The CDR3 DNA sequence: TGTGCCAGCAGTCTCAGACAGTCAAAGGGATTCACCATATATTTT. Translating it yields CASSLRQSKGFTIYF. The J gene is TRBJ1-3, the V gene TRBV27; the D gene is possibly TRBD1 (5 bases). The length of the CDR3 is 15 residues. V was shortened by 5 bases and J by 9 bases, with 20 bases between the two germline ends. Germline-derived CDR1 and CDR2 are MNHEY and SMNVEV (reference sequence).

This clone was detected a few times. V is TRBV5-1 and J is TRBJ1-6; D is undetermined. In germline, CDR1 is SGHRS, CDR2 YFSETQ. V gave up 4 bases and J gave up 7 bases, with 15 bases separating them. This CDR3 comprises 15 residues. CDR3 nucleotides: TGCGCCAGCAGCCTCACGGGGATGGCCAATTCACCCCTCCACTTT. This translates into CASSLTGMANSPLHF.

The chain employs TRBV27 and TRBJ1-2; 10 nucleotides line up with TRBD1. This CDR3 contains 14 residues. The germline V gene has CDR1 MNHEY and CDR2 SMNVEV (reference sequence). Trimming cost V 3 bases and J 3 bases; bases outside gene matches: 1. The CDR3 bases are TGTGCCAGCAGTTTTGGGACAGGGGACTATGGCTACACCTTC. As protein: CASSFGTGDYGYTF.